Each of the 29 T cell receptor beta chains below was sequenced from the same sample in a study of blood T cell repertoires in COVID-19. The method was immunoSEQ multiplex PCR; TCRdb's version includes in-frame clones alone and lacks a portion of them. The sample lists about 140,000 clones, 80% to 90% occurring once. Sequencing input: peripheral blood. These TCRs come from a woman aged 55-70 years with active COVID-19.

This clone was counted a single time. The genes are TRBV4-3 and TRBJ2-7, with D possibly being TRBD1 (6 bases). From germline, CDR1 is LGHNA and CDR2 YSLEER. V gave up 1 base and J gave up 3 bases, with 16 bases separating them. The CDR3 is made up of 16 amino acids. CDR3 sequence (DNA): TGCGCCAGCAGCCAAGGGTTGACAGGCCCTAGCTACGAGCAGTACTTC. It yields the protein CASSQGLTGPSYEQYF.

In its sample, this clone was seen once. The chain employs TRBV5-4 and TRBJ2-1; 7 positions agree with TRBD2. The V and J ends lost 2 bases and 8 bases, in that order; junction bases with no gene match: 7. This CDR3 region has 14 residues. Germline values: CDR1 SGHNT, CDR2 YYREEE (reference sequence). CDR3 sequence reads: CASSFSGRTDEQFF. CDR3 bases: TGTGCCAGCAGCTTTAGCGGGCGAACGGATGAGCAGTTCTTC.

The rearrangement joins TRBV7-9 to TRBJ2-4; tentative D call: TRBD2 (5 bases). Germline loops: CDR1 SEHNR, CDR2 FQNEAQ (reference sequence). This CDR3 has 14 amino acids. V gave up 5 bases and J gave up 5 bases, with 13 bases separating them. CDR3 sequence reads: CASSRGGSENIQYF. CDR3 DNA: TGTGCCAGCAGCCGTGGTGGGAGCGAAAACATTCAGTACTTC. Using reference TRBV7-9 and TRBJ2-4 for the parts outside the CDR3, the full variable domain is DTGVSQNPRHKITKRGQNVTFRCDPISEHNRLYWYRQTLGQGPEFLTYFQNEAQLEKSRLLSDRFSAERPKGSFSTLEIQRTEQGDSAMYLCASSRGGSENIQYFGAGTRLSVL.

The chain combines TRBV7-2 with TRBJ2-4; D perhaps matches TRBD2 (5 bases). CDR3 size: 17 residues. Trimming shortened V by 5 bases and J by 5 bases, and 22 bases separated the two germline ends. CDR1 is SGHTA, CDR2 FQGNSA, per germline. Here the CDR3 DNA reads TGTGCCAGCAGCCCTGCTGGACTTCTTAGTTTACAAAACATTCAGTACTTC. This encodes CASSPAGLLSLQNIQYF.

This clone was seen only a few times. The chain is built from TRBV5-4 and TRBJ2-5; D is perhaps TRBD2 (6 bases). V lost 5 bases and J 5 bases, leaving 19 bases between the germline ends. Germline V gives CDR1 SGHNT, CDR2 YYREEE (reference sequence). The CDR3 is 15 amino acids. This CDR3 is CASRYAGRRIETQYF. As DNA, the CDR3 is TGTGCCAGCAGGTATGCCGGGAGAAGGATTGAGACCCAGTACTTC.

The CDR3 spells CASSPPDSYSNQPQHF. The DNA for the CDR3 is TGCGCCAGCAGTCCCCCGGACTCTTATAGCAATCAGCCCCAGCATTTT. This chain connects TRBV23-1 to TRBJ1-5; D gene ambiguous. TRBV23-1 is classed as an ORF, of uncertain function. The CDR3 has 16 amino acids. Trimming cost V 4 bases and J 0 bases, with 13 bases left between them.

The chain recombines TRBV5-1 with TRBJ2-3; the D is unclear. There are 15 residues in the CDR3. Deletions cut 1 base from V and 1 base from J, with 10 bases between. Looked up from germline, CDR1 is SGHRS and CDR2 is YFSETQ. The CDR3: CASSLTGVGTDTQYF. In nucleotides, the CDR3 is TGCGCCAGCAGCTTGACGGGTGTCGGCACAGATACGCAGTATTTT.

This chain connects TRBV15 to TRBJ2-7; D is possibly TRBD1 (5 bases). The CDR3 runs to 13 residues. Trimming cost V 0 bases and J 13 bases, with 16 bases left between them. Germline CDR1 LNHNV, CDR2 YYDKDF (reference sequence). Here the CDR3 reads CATSRDTTTEKYF. The CDR3 DNA reads TGTGCCACCAGCAGAGATACGACGACAGAAAAATACTTC.

This chain joins TRBV9 and TRBJ2-2; perhaps TRBD2 as D (5 bases). CDR3 size: 14 residues. Germline V gene lookup returns CDR1 SGDLS and CDR2 YYNGEE. Trimming shortened V by 1 base and J by 5 bases, and 9 bases separated the two germline ends. The CDR3 nucleotides read TGTGCCAGCAGCGTAACTAGTAGTACCGGGGAGCTGTTTTTT. This gives the protein CASSVTSSTGELFF. The full variable domain, its missing parts supplied by reference TRBV9 and TRBJ2-2, is DSGVTQTPKHLITATGQRVTLRCSPRSGDLSVYWYQQSLDQGLQFLIQYYNGEERAKGNILERFSAQQFPDLHSELNLSSLELGDSALYFCASSVTSSTGELFFGEGSRLTVL.

This rearrangement joins TRBV2 to TRBJ2-7, with TRBD2 identical over 9 bases. The V gene end was trimmed by 4 bases and the J gene end by 5 bases; junction bases not matched to a gene: 9. This CDR3 comprises 15 residues. Looked up from germline, CDR1 is SNHLY and CDR2 is FYNNEI. CDR3 sequence: CASSAEAGGPHEQYF. DNA of the CDR3: TGTGCCAGCAGTGCCGAGGCGGGAGGGCCCCACGAGCAGTACTTC.

This rearrangement joins TRBV5-1 to TRBJ2-2; maybe TRBD1 (6 bases). The V end was cut by 4 bases, the J end by 7 bases, with 14 bases between. This CDR3 is 14 amino acids long. Germline V gene lookup returns CDR1 SGHRS and CDR2 YFSETQ. CDR3 nucleotide sequence: TGCGCCAGCAGCCCCCCAGGGGTACGCGGGGAGCTGTTTTTT. Translation: CASSPPGVRGELFF.

The genes are TRBV28 and TRBJ1-2; 10 positions agree with TRBD1. This CDR3 is 17 amino acids long. J gave up 4 bases and V 6 bases, and 14 bases lay outside the gene matches. The V gene's germline CDR1 is MDHEN and CDR2 SYDVKM. The CDR3 nucleotides read TGTGCCAGCAGCCGAATCCTAGACAGGGGGCTGGTCTATGGCTACACCTTC. Translated: CASSRILDRGLVYGYTF.

The count of this clone is one. The chain employs TRBV19 and TRBJ2-3; 11 nucleotides match TRBD2. Germline V gene lookup returns CDR1 LNHDA and CDR2 SQIVND (reference sequence). The CDR3 spans 19 residues. J was trimmed by 0 bases and V by 1 base; bases with no gene match: 9. In nucleotides, the CDR3 is TGTGCCAGTAGTATAGGGCTAGCGGGAGGTAGAGGCAGCACAGATACGCAGTATTTT. Translation: CASSIGLAGGRGSTDTQYF.

CDR3 loop: CASSDRENQPQHF. CDR3 sequence (DNA): TGTGCCAGCTCGGACAGAGAGAATCAGCCCCAGCATTTT. J is TRBJ1-5 and V is TRBV2; D may be TRBD1 (6 bases). From germline, CDR1 is SNHLY and CDR2 FYNNEI. V dropped 8 bases and J dropped 4 bases, with 12 bases sitting between them. The length of the CDR3 is 13 residues.

The chain recombines TRBV19 with TRBJ2-4; D is possibly TRBD1 (5 bases). The CDR3 totals 17 residues. Germline values: CDR1 LNHDA, CDR2 SQIVND (reference sequence). V was pared by 3 bases and J by 5 bases, with 20 bases between. CDR3 bases: TGTGCCAGTAGTATCGGGTTTCTCAGGGTTGCACAAAACATTCAGTACTTC. This sequence encodes CASSIGFLRVAQNIQYF.

The chain employs TRBV28 and TRBJ2-2; the D gene is possibly TRBD2 (5 bases). This CDR3 spans 15 amino acids. Germline V lookup: CDR1 MDHEN, CDR2 SYDVKM. V lost 8 bases, J lost 6 bases, and 19 bases lay in between. The CDR3 nucleotides are TGTGCCAGCGCTGGGCACGGATCTAGCTCCGGGGAGCTGTTTTTT. This encodes CASAGHGSSSGELFF.

V is TRBV9 and J is TRBJ2-2; D gene unclear. CDR3 length: 17 residues. Trimming stripped 2 bases from V and 3 bases from J, with 17 bases between. Germline V CDR1 and CDR2: SGDLS, YYNGEE. The CDR3 coding sequence is TGTGCCAGCAGCGTCGACTTAAATCCCGTTTACACCGGGGAGCTGTTTTTT. This encodes CASSVDLNPVYTGELFF.

DNA of the CDR3: TGTGCCAGCTCGGGACTCCGGAACACTGAAGCTTTCTTT. It translates to CASSGLRNTEAFF. The J gene is TRBJ1-1, the V gene TRBV2; D may be TRBD1 (5 bases). V lost 8 bases and J lost 1, with 11 bases in between. CDR1 is SNHLY, CDR2 FYNNEI, per germline. The CDR3 length is 13 residues.

The chain recombines TRBV21-1 with TRBJ2-3; TRBD2 is taken as the D call from the table, unchecked against the DNA. TRBV21-1 is designated a pseudogene. The CDR3 has 16 residues. CDR3 DNA sequence: TGTGCCAGCAGCGCGGATAGCGGGAGTTTGACAGATACGCAGTATTTT. This sequence encodes CASSADSGSLTDTQYF.

The chain recombines TRBV19 with TRBJ2-7; tentatively, D is TRBD1 (5 bases). CDR3 size: 14 residues. The germline CDR1 and CDR2 sequences are LNHDA and SQIVND (reference sequence). The V gene lost 7 bases and the J gene lost 2 bases, with 15 bases spanning the gap. CDR3 region: CASKSRSRAYEQYF. The CDR3 DNA follows: TGTGCCAGTAAAAGCCGGAGCAGGGCCTACGAGCAGTACTTC.

This clone was detected once. The chain employs TRBV5-5 and TRBJ2-2, with 7 bases fitting TRBD1. CDR1 SGHKS and CDR2 YYEKEE come from the germline V gene (reference sequence). With 4 bases clipped from V and 4 bases from J, the junction kept 7 bases outside the gene matches. This CDR3 contains 15 residues. This chain's CDR3 is CASSHQGVFTGELFF. CDR3 DNA sequence: TGTGCCAGCAGCCATCAGGGGGTATTCACCGGGGAGCTGTTTTTT.

The chain has TRBV12-3 or TRBV12-4 and TRBJ2-7; D may be TRBD2 (6 bases). The CDR3 loop spans 13 amino acids. V was cut by 7 bases and J by 7 bases, with 17 bases left in between. CDR3 nucleotides: TGTGCCAGCACCGAGGGAGGTTTTTGGGAGCAGTACTTC. Its translation: CASTEGGFWEQYF.

This sequence joins TRBV7-9 and TRBJ2-7; 7 positions match TRBD2. J was trimmed by 0 bases and V by 1 base; bases with no gene match: 6. This CDR3 has 16 amino acids. Germline V gives CDR1 SEHNR, CDR2 FQNEAQ (reference sequence). The CDR3 nucleotides are TGTGCCAGCAGCTTAGGACTGGCGGGAGACTCCTACGAGCAGTACTTC. Protein product: CASSLGLAGDSYEQYF.

This clone was found once. The rearrangement links TRBV6-2 or TRBV6-3 to TRBJ2-7; TRBD2 matches 7 bases. The V segment lost 4 bases and the J segment 0 bases; nucleotides outside the gene matches: 15. This CDR3 region has 18 residues. Germline V gene sequence: CDR1 MNHEY, CDR2 SVGEGT. CDR3 residues: CASSSVLRDYLLSYEQYF. The CDR3 DNA sequence: TGTGCCAGCAGTTCCGTGCTCCGGGACTACCTCCTCTCCTACGAGCAGTACTTC.

The chain combines TRBV28 with TRBJ1-6; 10 positions agree with TRBD1. The CDR3 runs 15 residues. The germline CDR1 and CDR2 sequences are MDHEN and SYDVKM. The V gene end was trimmed by 5 bases and the J gene end by 9 bases; junction bases not matched to a gene: 7. CDR3: CASSPDRGLSSPLHF. CDR3 nucleotides: TGTGCCAGCAGTCCCGACAGGGGGCTTTCTTCACCCCTCCACTTT.

This chain uses TRBV6-2 or TRBV6-3 with TRBJ2-7; TRBD2 matches 8 bases. The CDR3 has 15 residues. Germline CDR1 MNHEY, CDR2 SVGEGT. Trimming at V came to 2 bases and at J to 5 bases, leaving 8 bases not matched to a gene. The DNA for the CDR3 is TGTGCCAGCAGTTACCCCAGCGGGAGCTGGGACGAGCAGTACTTC. It encodes CASSYPSGSWDEQYF.

The genes are TRBV16 and TRBJ2-2; TRBD2 might be the D (5 bases). The CDR3 loop spans 16 amino acids. Germline-derived CDR1 and CDR2 are KGHSY and FQNENV. The V and J ends lost 3 bases and 5 bases respectively, with 16 bases between them. The CDR3 bases are TGTGCCAGCAGCCAGCAACGGGGTGCGGGTACCGGGGAGCTGTTTTTT. Protein sequence: CASSQQRGAGTGELFF.

This chain joins TRBV27 and TRBJ2-7; weak D call: TRBD1 (5 bases). From germline, CDR1 is MNHEY and CDR2 SMNVEV (reference sequence). CDR3 length: 13 residues. V was cut by 3 bases and J by 4 bases, with 10 bases left in between. In nucleotides, the CDR3 is TGTGCCAGCAGTTTGGGGTCAGGGTACGAGCAGTACTTC. Translation gives CASSLGSGYEQYF.

The rearrangement uses TRBV27 and TRBJ1-6; D perhaps matches TRBD1 (6 bases). This CDR3 is built from 15 residues. Per the germline V gene, CDR1 is MNHEY and CDR2 is SMNVEV (reference sequence). Trimming shortened V by 8 bases and J by 8 bases, and 19 bases separated the two germline ends. The CDR3 reads CASRPRDKSYSPLHF. The CDR3 DNA reads TGTGCCAGCCGCCCCCGGGACAAAAGCTATTCACCCCTCCACTTT.